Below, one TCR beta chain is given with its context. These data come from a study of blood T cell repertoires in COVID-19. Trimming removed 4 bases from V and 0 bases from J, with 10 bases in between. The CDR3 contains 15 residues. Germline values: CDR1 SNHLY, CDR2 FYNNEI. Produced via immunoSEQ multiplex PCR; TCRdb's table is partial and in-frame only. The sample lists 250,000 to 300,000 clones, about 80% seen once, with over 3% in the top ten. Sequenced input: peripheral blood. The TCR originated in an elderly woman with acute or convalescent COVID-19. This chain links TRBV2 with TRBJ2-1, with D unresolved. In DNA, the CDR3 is TGTGCCAGCAGTGTCGACGGGTCCTCCTACAATGAGCAGTTCTTC. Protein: CASSVDGSSYNEQFF.